These 21 T cell receptor beta chains were sequenced from one sample in a study of spatial heterogeneity in lung cancer. TCRdb re-derived calls from the 5' RACE reads in MiXCR, one entry per CDR3 protein. The repertoire consists of roughly 5,400 distinct CDR3 sequences, with approximately 35% occurring once and the leading ten covering about 3.8%. Stated time point: sample taken at primary tumor resection. Unsorted whole RNA from tumor, nontumor lung or frozen PBMC underwent sequencing. The source was PBMCs, collected at surgery. These receptor sequences come from a female donor with early-stage non-small cell lung cancer.

Turning to this clonotype: Because this beta chain is a stray read in a library intended to capture alpha chains, its abundance should not be given much weight. This CDR3 is CASRDAYEQYF. The CDR3 bases are TGTGCCAGCAGAGACGCGTACGAGCAGTACTTC. The gene calls are TRBV28 and TRBJ2-7; D is unclear. Per the germline V gene, CDR1 is MDHEN and CDR2 is SYDVKM. The CDR3 extends over 11 amino acids. The V end lost 6 bases, the J end lost 4 bases, and 7 bases lay between the germline ends.

This clonotype was recorded a few times. This beta chain is an unintended read in a library built for alpha chains; its size means little. The chain links TRBV25-1 to TRBJ1-5; the D is unclear. This CDR3 is built from 13 residues. With 7 bases removed from V and 4 bases from J, the gap between germline ends came to 11 bases. Germline values: CDR1 MGHDK, CDR2 SYGVNS. This CDR3 reads CASIIQINQPQHF. The CDR3 bases are TGTGCCAGCATAATACAGATTAATCAGCCCCAGCATTTT.

Comments on this clonotype: This beta chain came through as a stray read in a library set up for alpha chains, and its size says little. CDR3 nucleotides: TGCAGCGTTGCCCCGGGCGATGAGCAGTTCTTC. This encodes CSVAPGDEQFF. This chain joins TRBV29-1 and TRBJ2-1; D is unclear. In germline, CDR1 is SQVTM, CDR2 ANQGSEA. Between the trimmed V and J ends, which lost 4 bases and 8 bases, there was a span of 9 bases. The CDR3 runs to 11 residues.

This clonotype was counted only a few times. As an off-target read in a library built for alpha chains, this beta chain has a frequency of little significance. The V and J genes are TRBV29-1 and TRBJ2-2, with D tentatively TRBD1 (5 bases). The germline V gene encodes CDR1 SQVTM and CDR2 ANQGSEA. The CDR3 covers 14 residues. The V and J ends lost 4 bases and 3 bases respectively, with 12 bases between them. The CDR3 DNA is TGCAGCGTTGCCAAGATACAGGACACCGGGGAGCTGTTTTTT. It is translated as CSVAKIQDTGELFF.

Points on this clonotype: The library was prepared for alpha chains; this beta chain is a stray read, so its frequency means little. The rearrangement links TRBV28 to TRBJ2-4, with TRBD1 as a possible D gene (5 bases). The V end lost 10 bases, the J end lost 0 bases, and 10 bases lay between the germline ends. The CDR3 sequence is 13 residues long. The germline CDR1 and CDR2 sequences are MDHEN and SYDVKM. The CDR3 DNA follows: TGTGCCATAGCAGGGCCAGCCAAAAACATTCAGTACTTC. Translation: CAIAGPAKNIQYF.

This clonotype was counted only a few times. This beta chain is a stray read from a library made for alpha chains; its abundance is not meaningful. The chain carries TRBV7-9 and TRBJ2-3, with TRBD2 matching over 7 bases. The length of the CDR3 is 15 residues. The ends lost 5 bases at V and 3 bases at J; junction bases unmatched: 8. The germline gives CDR1 SEHNR, CDR2 FQNEAQ (reference sequence). CDR3 sequence reads: CASSLSGVPTDTQYF. The CDR3 DNA is TGTGCCAGCAGCCTGAGCGGGGTACCAACAGATACGCAGTATTTT.

This clonotype was observed a few times. This beta chain turned up in a library designed for alpha chains; as an off-target read, its abundance says little. The chain couples TRBV6-5 to TRBJ2-3; D call uncertain. Germline loops: CDR1 MNHEY, CDR2 SVGAGI. Trimming removed 6 bases at V and 4 bases at J, with 14 bases between. This CDR3 has 14 amino acids. DNA for the CDR3: TGTGCCAGCAGCTTTCAGTTTGGAGCAGATACGCAGTATTTT. Protein product: CASSFQFGADTQYF.

This clonotype has only a few counts. This beta chain is off target for a library built for alpha chains, so its abundance means little. The chain joins TRBV28 to TRBJ2-5, with TRBD2 matching 11 bases. Germline trimming cut 6 bases from V and 4 bases from J; bases unmatched to any gene: 4. The length of the CDR3 is 14 residues. Germline loops: CDR1 MDHEN, CDR2 SYDVKM. CDR3 residues: CASRRSGGGETQYF. As DNA, the CDR3 is TGTGCCAGCAGACGTAGCGGGGGGGGAGAGACCCAGTACTTC. The full variable domain, with the rest looked up from reference TRBV28 and TRBJ2-5, is DVKVTQSSRYLVKRTGEKVFLECVQDMDHENMFWYRQDPGLGLRLIYFSYDVKMKEKGDIPEGYSVSREKKERFSLILESASTNQTSMYLCASRRSGGGETQYFGPGTRLLVL.

Worth noting for this clonotype: One end of the junction does not line up with germline, which may come from a read error. In a library made to pick up alpha chains, this beta chain is a stray read with a size that means little. The chain carries TRBV7-7 and TRBJ2-2, with 9 bases identical to TRBD1. CDR3 length equals 18 residues. CDR1 and CDR2 (germline): SSHAT, FNYEAQ (reference sequence). The CDR3 spells CASSALTGGKDYTGELFF. The CDR3 DNA is TGTGCTAGCAGCGCCCTAACAGGGGGCAAGGATTACACCGGGGAGCTGTTTTTT.

In the case of this clonotype: This beta chain slipped into a library made for alpha chains as a stray read, so its size is not meaningful. The chain couples TRBV7-2 to TRBJ2-2, with D tentatively TRBD2 (5 bases). CDR3 size: 14 residues. Germline CDR1 and CDR2: SGHTA and FQGNSA. V lost 6 bases and J 4 bases, leaving 12 bases between the germline ends. CDR3 DNA: TGTGCCAGCAGACTAGACGGTAGCACCGGGGAGCTGTTTTTT. Amino acids: CASRLDGSTGELFF.

With regard to this clonotype: As an off-target read in a library built for alpha chains, this beta chain has a frequency of little significance. V and J are TRBV6-6 and TRBJ2-3; unclear D gene. This CDR3 region has 12 residues. Germline V gene data show CDR1 as MNHNY and CDR2 as SVGAGI (reference sequence). V gave up 4 bases and J gave up 2 bases, with 4 bases separating them. The chain's CDR3 is CASSSYTDTQYF. The CDR3 nucleotides read TGTGCCAGCAGTTCCTACACAGATACGCAGTATTTT.

Remarks on this clonotype: The library was designed around alpha chains, so this beta chain is a stray read whose abundance carries little weight. The gene calls are TRBV29-1 and TRBJ2-5, with D tentatively TRBD2 (7 bases). CDR3 length equals 13 residues. Germline V gives CDR1 SQVTM, CDR2 ANQGSEA. V lost 6 bases to trimming and J lost 9 bases, with 20 bases between them. The CDR3 region is CSVGRGPPDSQYF. The CDR3 DNA reads as TGCAGCGTCGGGCGGGGGCCTCCCGACTCCCAGTACTTC.

On this clonotype itself: A library prepared for alpha chains yielded this beta chain as an off-target read; its size is of little meaning. This chain links TRBV18 with TRBJ2-3; D gene ambiguous. CDR1 KGHSH and CDR2 LQKENI come from the germline V gene. V lost 3 bases and J 4 bases, leaving 11 bases between the germline ends. This CDR3 contains 14 residues. In nucleotides, the CDR3 is TGTGCCAGCTCACCCGGGCTAGTCCCAGATACGCAGTATTTT. This translates into CASSPGLVPDTQYF. Supplemented by reference TRBV18 and TRBJ2-3, the full variable domain reads NAGVMQNPRHLVRRRGQEARLRCSPMKGHSHVYWYRQLPEEGLKFMVYLQKENIIDESGMPKERFSAEFPKEGPSILRIQQVVRGDSAAYFCASSPGLVPDTQYFGPGTRLTVL.

This clonotype was seen more than once but under ten times. In a library made to pick up alpha chains, this beta chain is a stray read with a size that means little. The chain employs TRBV7-3 and TRBJ2-1, with D uncertain. CDR3 size: 15 residues. V dropped 5 bases and J dropped 0 bases, with 11 bases sitting between them. Germline CDR1 and CDR2: SGHTA and FQGTGA. The CDR3 here is CASSTEGSSYNEQFF. The CDR3 DNA reads TGTGCCAGCAGCACTGAAGGAAGCTCCTACAATGAGCAGTTCTTC.

This clonotype was detected only a few times. As an off-target read in a library built for alpha chains, this beta chain has a frequency of little significance. V gene TRBV5-1 combines with J gene TRBJ2-7; D gene uncertain. V dropped 4 bases and J dropped 4 bases, with 12 bases sitting between them. CDR3 length: 13 amino acids. The germline gives CDR1 SGHRS, CDR2 YFSETQ. The CDR3 reads CASSPPRRYEQYF. The CDR3 DNA follows: TGCGCCAGCAGCCCCCCACGGCGGTACGAGCAGTACTTC.

A remark on this clonotype: The library was built for alpha chains, so this beta chain is an off-target read and its size means little. V usage is TRBV7-9 and J usage is TRBJ1-4, with D unresolved. V was trimmed by 3 bases and J by 4 bases, leaving 9 bases between them. The germline CDR1 and CDR2 sequences are SEHNR and FQNEAQ (reference sequence). The CDR3 runs to 14 residues. CDR3 DNA: TGTGCCAGCAGCTTTATACGGAATAATGAAAAACTGTTTTTT. This gives the protein CASSFIRNNEKLFF.

This clonotype was observed a few times. This beta chain appears as a stray read in a library generated for alpha chains; its size is not informative. This rearrangement joins TRBV28 to TRBJ2-7; D may correspond to TRBD1 or TRBD2 (6 bases each). The CDR3 is made up of 17 amino acids. CDR1 and CDR2 (germline): MDHEN, SYDVKM. V was shortened by 5 bases and J by 1 base, with 21 bases between the two germline ends. CDR3 sequence: CASSPSVGGRRSYEQYF. In nucleotides, the CDR3 is TGTGCCAGCAGTCCCAGTGTTGGGGGGCGTAGGTCCTACGAGCAGTACTTC.

As to this clonotype: With the library built for alpha chains, this beta chain is off target and its frequency is not meaningful. The chain has TRBV20-1 and TRBJ2-3; 9 bases are a match to TRBD2. The CDR3 covers 13 residues. V lost 7 bases and J lost 2; bases outside the gene matches: 4. CDR1 and CDR2 (germline): DFQATT, SNEGSKA (reference sequence). The CDR3 DNA follows: TGCAGTGTCCTAGCGGGACTCACAGATACGCAGTATTTT. Residues: CSVLAGLTDTQYF.

A remark on this clonotype: This beta chain is off target for a library built for alpha chains, so its abundance means little. The chain combines TRBV20-1 with TRBJ2-1; the D is unclear. In germline, CDR1 is DFQATT, CDR2 SNEGSKA (reference sequence). The CDR3 is 13 amino acids. V was cut by 7 bases and J by 2 bases, with 12 bases left in between. The CDR3 loop is CSGEGVAYNEQFF. The CDR3 DNA reads TGCAGTGGCGAAGGAGTAGCCTACAATGAGCAGTTCTTC.

As to this clonotype: Within a library made for alpha chains, this beta chain is off target, and its count is uninformative. The chain combines TRBV20-1 with TRBJ2-7; the D call may be TRBD1 or TRBD2 (5 bases each). The V end was cut by 3 bases, the J end by 9 bases, with 21 bases between. This CDR3 comprises 14 residues. Germline loops: CDR1 DFQATT, CDR2 SNEGSKA (reference sequence). DNA of the CDR3: TGCAGTGCTAGGGGGGACGCCGATGGGGCACCGCAGTACTTC. This encodes CSARGDADGAPQYF.

This clonotype came up a few times. With the library built for alpha chains, this beta chain is off target and its frequency is not meaningful. This sequence joins TRBV7-8 and TRBJ2-7; D possibly corresponds to TRBD1 (5 bases). Germline CDR1 is SGHVS and CDR2 is FQNEAQ. The CDR3 runs 11 residues. V dropped 5 bases and J dropped 4 bases, with 6 bases sitting between them. The CDR3 DNA is TGTGCCAGCAGCCCAGGGTACGAGCAGTACTTC. Protein: CASSPGYEQYF. Combining the CDR3 with reference TRBV7-8 and TRBJ2-7 gives the whole variable domain GAGVSQSPRYKVAKRGQDVALRCDPISGHVSLFWYQQALGQGPEFLTYFQNEAQLDKSGLPSDRFFAERPEGSVSTLKIQRTQQEDSAVYLCASSPGYEQYFGPGTRLTVT.